This entry describes one T cell receptor (beta chain). The PCR was carried out with 60 Vbeta primers and 13 Jbeta primers. Sequenced by immunoSEQ multiplex PCR; TCRdb stores in-frame clones only, minus some. The table shows 100,000 to 120,000 clones, with approximately 80% occurring only once. This sample was included in a study of cytomegalovirus exposure and HLA in healthy donors. The TCR was taken from a woman between 18 and 29 years old in good health and CMV-seronegative. Sequenced sample: PBMCs.

The DNA of the CDR3 is TGTGCCAGCAGCTTACCTACCCCAGGGGCATCTTTCTTT. It translates to CASSLPTPGASFF. The V and J genes are TRBV5-6 and TRBJ1-1; perhaps TRBD1 as D (6 bases). V lost 2 bases, J lost 12 bases, and 17 bases lay in between. This CDR3 has 13 amino acids. CDR1 is SGHDT and CDR2 is YYEEEE in the germline V gene.